The 27 T cell receptor beta chains listed next were all sequenced from one sample in a study of blood T cell repertoires in COVID-19. The data were produced by immunoSEQ multiplex PCR, yet TCRdb's version contains in-frame clones alone and is incomplete. The sample shows roughly 170,000 clones, around 82% of them seen only once. The sample taken for sequencing was PBMCs or T cells enriched from blood (not recorded which). The source of these receptors is a woman in her fifties or sixties in a cohort exposed to, infected with or recovered from COVID-19 (not recorded which).

This rearrangement joins TRBV28 to TRBJ1-1; TRBD1 aligns across 7 bases. Germline CDR1 reads MDHEN; CDR2 reads SYDVKM. V was clipped by 5 bases and J by 1 base; unmatched bases: 10. The CDR3 spans 16 residues. CDR3 bases: TGTGCCAGCAGTCAATCCTATCGGGACAGGAACACTGAAGCTTTCTTT. Amino acids: CASSQSYRDRNTEAFF.

The rearrangement links TRBV7-8 to TRBJ2-4; 7 nucleotides line up with TRBD1. The CDR3 spans 13 residues. V lost 2 bases and J lost 6; bases outside the gene matches: 1. Per the germline V gene, CDR1 is SGHVS and CDR2 is FQNEAQ. CDR3 DNA sequence: TGTGCCAGCAGCTTACGGGACAGAAACATTCAGTACTTC. Translating gives CASSLRDRNIQYF.

The chain has TRBV28 and TRBJ2-3; D unresolved. V gave up 4 bases and J gave up 4 bases, with 15 bases separating them. This CDR3 contains 15 residues. Looked up from germline, CDR1 is MDHEN and CDR2 is SYDVKM. The CDR3 DNA reads as TGTGCCAGCAGTTCATATTCCAGCGACGCAGATACGCAGTATTTT. Translation: CASSSYSSDADTQYF.

The chain couples TRBV6-5 to TRBJ2-7, with 11 bases identical to TRBD2. The CDR3 totals 15 residues. With 4 bases clipped from V and 3 bases from J, the junction kept 5 bases outside the gene matches. Germline V gene sequence: CDR1 MNHEY, CDR2 SVGAGI. CDR3 loop: CASSSTSGSLYEQYF. The CDR3 DNA follows: TGTGCCAGCAGTTCTACTAGCGGGAGTCTCTACGAGCAGTACTTC.

The chain links TRBV14 to TRBJ1-3; 9 bases align to TRBD1. Germline-derived CDR1 and CDR2 are SGHDN and FVKESK. V lost 1 base to trimming and J lost 9 bases; unmatched junction nucleotides: 10. This CDR3 has 16 residues. CDR3 sequence (DNA): TGTGCCAGCAGCCAAGCCGGGACAGGGAGAGGAGGCACCATATATTTT. This sequence encodes CASSQAGTGRGGTIYF.

This sequence joins TRBV19 and TRBJ1-1; D ambiguous. Trimming stripped 6 bases from V and 1 base from J, with 6 bases between. Germline V CDR1 and CDR2: LNHDA, SQIVND (reference sequence). The CDR3 extends over 12 amino acids. The CDR3 nucleotides read TGTGCCAGTAGGACGGGGAACACTGAAGCTTTCTTT. Translated, it gives CASRTGNTEAFF.

V and J are TRBV6-5 and TRBJ1-1; TRBD1 is a possible D gene (5 bases). Trimming removed 4 bases from V and 1 base from J, with 13 bases in between. The CDR3 is 15 amino acids. CDR1 is MNHEY, CDR2 SVGAGI, per germline. DNA of the CDR3: TGTGCCAGCAGTTCTCCCGGGGGTGCGAACACTGAAGCTTTCTTT. It translates to CASSSPGGANTEAFF.

V gene TRBV2 combines with J gene TRBJ2-7, with TRBD1 identical over 7 bases. Germline-derived CDR1 and CDR2 are SNHLY and FYNNEI. The CDR3 runs to 14 residues. J gave up 2 bases and V 5 bases, and 6 bases lay outside the gene matches. CDR3 in amino acids: CASSPGTVTYEQYF. As DNA, the CDR3 is TGTGCCAGCAGTCCCGGGACAGTAACCTACGAGCAGTACTTC.

This chain connects TRBV30 to TRBJ1-5; 7 positions agree with TRBD1. V trimming: 0 bases; J trimming: 4 bases; junction bases outside the gene matches: 3. The CDR3 length is 14 residues. The germline V gene encodes CDR1 GTSNPN and CDR2 SVGIG (reference sequence). The CDR3 spells CAWSVQGFNQPQHF. CDR3 bases: TGTGCCTGGAGTGTACAGGGGTTTAATCAGCCCCAGCATTTT.

V usage is TRBV3-1 (or the pseudogene TRBV3-2) and J usage is TRBJ1-2; 7 nucleotides match TRBD1. This CDR3 spans 16 amino acids. V gave up 0 bases and J gave up 4 bases; unmatched junction bases: 8. Germline CDR1 reads LGHDT; CDR2 reads YNNKEL (reference sequence). The CDR3 bases are TGTGCCAGCAGCCAAGATGGTTTGGGGACAGTCTATGGCTACACCTTC. Translation: CASSQDGLGTVYGYTF.

V and J are TRBV5-8 and TRBJ1-3, with no clear D. V lost 4 bases, J lost 3 bases, and 17 bases lay in between. CDR3 length: 16 residues. The V gene's germline CDR1 is SGHTS and CDR2 YDEGEE. The CDR3 sequence is CASSTEALGFGNTIYF. For the CDR3, the DNA is TGTGCCAGCAGCACAGAAGCTTTGGGTTTTGGAAACACCATATATTTT. Full variable domain (remainder filled in from reference TRBV5-8 and TRBJ1-3): EAGVTQSPTHLIKTRGQQATLRCSPISGHTSVYWYQQALGLGLQFLLWYDEGEERNRGNFPPRFSGRQFPNYSSELNVNALELEDSALYLCASSTEALGFGNTIYFGEGSWLTVV.

The chain carries TRBV2 and TRBJ1-6, with no clear D. Trimming took off 1 base at V and 6 bases at J, with 10 bases between the two ends. The CDR3 consists of 15 residues. The germline V gene encodes CDR1 SNHLY and CDR2 FYNNEI. In DNA form, the CDR3 reads TGTGCCAGCAGTGAAGTCACGGGGATTAATTCACCCCTCCACTTT. Protein product: CASSEVTGINSPLHF.

The count of this clone is one. The gene calls are TRBV28 and TRBJ2-7; 7 positions match TRBD1. The germline V gene encodes CDR1 MDHEN and CDR2 SYDVKM. Germline trimming cut 2 bases from V and 4 bases from J; bases unmatched to any gene: 5. CDR3 size: 14 residues. In DNA form, the CDR3 reads TGTGCCAGCAGTTTAGGGGGACAGAAATACGAGCAGTACTTC. It codes for CASSLGGQKYEQYF.

The rearrangement joins TRBV19 to TRBJ1-1, with TRBD1 matching over 7 bases. V was clipped by 6 bases and J by 0 bases; unmatched bases: 10. Germline CDR1 LNHDA, CDR2 SQIVND (reference sequence). The CDR3 length is 16 residues. CDR3 sequence (DNA): TGTGCCAGTAGCCCCAGGACAGGTAGGGTGAACACTGAAGCTTTCTTT. It encodes CASSPRTGRVNTEAFF.

The J gene is TRBJ1-2, the V gene TRBV23-1; 11 nucleotides line up with TRBD1. TRBV23-1 falls under the ORF class, with uncertain function. V shed 6 bases, J shed 7 bases, and the junction held 10 bases outside the gene matches. There are 15 residues in the CDR3. The CDR3 region is CASRPPGQGAGGYTF. The CDR3 DNA follows: TGCGCCAGCAGACCCCCCGGACAGGGGGCGGGTGGCTACACCTTC.

V gene TRBV6-2 or TRBV6-3 combines with J gene TRBJ1-4; 9 nucleotides align to TRBD1. Trimming cost V 4 bases and J 8 bases; bases outside gene matches: 11. Germline V gene data show CDR1 as MNHEY and CDR2 as SVGEGT. This CDR3 spans 16 amino acids. The CDR3 spells CASSSNRQGVGEKLFF. The CDR3 nucleotides are TGTGCCAGCAGTTCCAACCGACAGGGGGTTGGAGAAAAACTGTTTTTT.

The chain couples TRBV10-3 to TRBJ2-3; 12 bases match TRBD1. The CDR3 has 16 residues. Looked up from germline, CDR1 is ENHRY and CDR2 is SYGVKD. Trimming cost V 6 bases and J 1 base; bases outside gene matches: 5. CDR3 region: CAIRSGTGGGTDTQYF. CDR3 sequence (DNA): TGTGCCATCAGGTCCGGGACAGGGGGCGGCACAGATACGCAGTATTTT.

This clone has just a few counts. The chain links TRBV5-1 to TRBJ2-2; D remains unclear. The V end lost 4 bases, the J end lost 3 bases, and 4 bases lay between the germline ends. In germline, CDR1 is SGHRS, CDR2 YFSETQ. The length of the CDR3 is 12 residues. In DNA, the CDR3 is TGCGCCAGCAGCCCGGACACCGGGGAGCTGTTTTTT. This gives the protein CASSPDTGELFF.

V is TRBV5-1 and J is TRBJ2-2; TRBD1 is a possible D gene (7 bases). Trimming took off 6 bases at V and 6 bases at J, with 15 bases between the two ends. Germline V CDR1 and CDR2: SGHRS, YFSETQ. The CDR3 is 14 amino acids. The DNA for the CDR3 is TGCGCCAGCAAAACCAGGGGGGACGCCGGGGAGCTGTTTTTT. It yields the protein CASKTRGDAGELFF.

This chain links TRBV7-8 with TRBJ2-3, with unresolved D. The CDR3 totals 15 residues. The germline V and J ends were trimmed by 5 bases and 0 bases, with 12 bases remaining between them. From germline, CDR1 is SGHVS and CDR2 FQNEAQ. DNA for the CDR3: TGTGCCAGCAGCATACAACTACTTAGCACAGATACGCAGTATTTT. It codes for CASSIQLLSTDTQYF.

The chain employs TRBV6-4 and TRBJ2-3; TRBD1 agrees at 8 bases. The V gene's germline CDR1 is MRHNA and CDR2 SNTAGT. This CDR3 is built from 15 residues. V was clipped by 6 bases and J by 1 base; unmatched bases: 6. In DNA, the CDR3 is TGTGCCAGCAGCACAGGGGGTCCCGGCACAGATACGCAGTATTTT. Protein sequence: CASSTGGPGTDTQYF.

This clone showed up many times. The CDR3 nucleotides are TGTGCCAGCAGCTTCGAGACAGGGAGAAGTCAGCCCCAGCATTTT. The encoded protein is CASSFETGRSQPQHF. The V gene is TRBV28, the J gene TRBJ1-5, with 7 bases matching TRBD1. J lost 6 bases, V lost 6 bases, and 11 bases had no gene match. The CDR3 extends over 15 amino acids. CDR1 and CDR2 from the germline V gene are MDHEN and SYDVKM.

The chain links TRBV7-9 to TRBJ2-1; weak D call: TRBD2 (6 bases). V shed 5 bases and J shed 7 bases, with 12 bases lying between them. The germline gives CDR1 SEHNR, CDR2 FQNEAQ (reference sequence). The CDR3 runs 13 residues. This chain's CDR3 is CASSRREVNEQFF. The CDR3 coding sequence is TGTGCCAGCAGCCGCAGGGAGGTGAATGAGCAGTTCTTC.

This chain uses TRBV5-1 with TRBJ2-1, with D tentatively TRBD1 (6 bases). The V end was cut by 0 bases, the J end by 3 bases, with 13 bases between. This CDR3 has 16 amino acids. Germline-derived CDR1 and CDR2 are SGHRS and YFSETQ. For the CDR3, the DNA is TGCGCCAGCAGCTTGGCCGTCGCAGGGGTCTACAATGAGCAGTTCTTC. It encodes CASSLAVAGVYNEQFF.

The J gene is TRBJ1-5, the V gene TRBV27, with no clear D. The CDR3 runs to 14 residues. Trimming took off 7 bases at V and 6 bases at J, with 16 bases between the two ends. CDR1 is MNHEY, CDR2 SMNVEV, per germline (reference sequence). The CDR3, as DNA: TGTGCCAGCACTTCATACCGAGGAGGTCAGCCCCAGCATTTT. Its translation is CASTSYRGGQPQHF.

V usage is TRBV7-3 and J usage is TRBJ2-5, with 12 nucleotides matching TRBD1. The germline gives CDR1 SGHTA, CDR2 FQGTGA. The CDR3 length is 16 residues. Unmatched junction bases numbered 8, after V lost 5 bases and J lost 4 bases. DNA for the CDR3: TGTGCCAGCAGCGACTTCCCGGGACAGGGGGCAGAGACCCAGTACTTC. Translating it yields CASSDFPGQGAETQYF. The entire variable domain, with the rest obtained from reference TRBV7-3 and TRBJ2-5, is as follows: GAGVSQTPSNKVTEKGKYVELRCDPISGHTALYWYRQSLGQGPEFLIYFQGTGAADDSGLPNDRFFAVRPEGSVSTLKIQRTERGDSAVYLCASSDFPGQGAETQYFGPGTRLLVL.

This chain joins TRBV5-6 and TRBJ2-7; 7 bases align to TRBD1. The CDR3 covers 15 residues. Losses at the gene ends were 0 bases for V and 6 bases for J; bases not matched to a gene: 9. Germline V gene lookup returns CDR1 SGHDT and CDR2 YYEEEE. CDR3 sequence: CASSLDARGFGEQYF. The DNA for the CDR3 is TGTGCCAGCAGCTTGGATGCCAGGGGGTTTGGCGAGCAGTACTTC.